The present T cell receptor (beta chain) was sequenced within a study of STAT5B mutations in CD4+ large granular lymphocyte leukemia. Study context: Among healthy donors, a particular HLA allele went with more CDR3 'QG' motifs. Overall study results and limits: Top patient clones used TRBV06 genes more often: 8/27 versus 2/35 in controls.

Trimming removed 0 bases from V and 3 bases from J; junction bases left unmatched: 15. Germline-derived CDR1 and CDR2 are GTSNPN and SVGIG (reference sequence). CDR3 length: 19 amino acids. Sequencing was at survey level. In the study's own analysis: A productive frequency of 2.59 x 10-5 was the lowest detectable. Some clones are missing from TCRdb's copy, which holds only in-frame ones; the method was immunoSEQ multiplex PCR. V and J calls and clone size are given by that table; D and trimming were obtained from the DNA. The table lists around 34,000 clones, 85% of them singletons. As to this clone: Its antigen is not known.

The chain is built from TRBV30 and TRBJ2-1; 9 bases are shared with TRBD2. The sample was CD4+ T cells from blood buffy coats. This clonotype was obtained from a human donor in good health. The CDR3 sequence: CAWSVRGSGSARSYNEQFF. The CDR3, as DNA: TGTGCCTGGAGTGTACGAGGTAGCGGGAGCGCTAGGAGCTACAATGAGCAGTTCTTC.